One sample yielded the 26 T cell receptor beta chains listed below, sequenced in a study of blood T cells in healthy people across ages. A J-beta primer mix and a sample-barcoded 5' primer were used in a second PCR of roughly 6 to 11 cycles. From the 5' RACE reads, TCRdb called clonotypes with MiXCR, one entry per CDR3 protein. The profile covers about 1.5 million distinct CDR3 sequences, with less than 45% appearing a single time and 4% taken by the ten largest. The source material was blood. Source of these receptors: a young woman in good health.

This clonotype occurred a few times. The gene calls are TRBV20-1 and TRBJ2-5; 7 bases line up with TRBD2. CDR1 and CDR2 from the germline V gene are DFQATT and SNEGSKA (reference sequence). With V trimmed by 1 base and J by 3 bases, 8 bases remained unmatched. The CDR3 runs to 15 residues. CDR3 region: CSARGGGSAKETQYF. The CDR3 DNA is TGCAGTGCTAGAGGGGGGGGGTCGGCAAAAGAGACCCAGTACTTC.

For the CDR3, the DNA is TGTGCCAGCAGCTATGGGACTAGCGGGAGAACTGAGCAGTTCTTC. Protein: CASSYGTSGRTEQFF. This rearrangement joins TRBV7-8 to TRBJ2-1; 14 nucleotides agree with TRBD2. Germline CDR1 SGHVS, CDR2 FQNEAQ. With V trimmed by 4 bases and J by 9 bases, 5 bases remained unmatched. CDR3 length: 15 amino acids.

This sequence joins TRBV3-1 and TRBJ2-7; D is unresolved. Germline V gives CDR1 LGHDT, CDR2 YNNKEL (reference sequence). V was clipped by 0 bases and J by 6 bases, with 6 bases between them. The CDR3 has 12 amino acids. The CDR3 region has the DNA TGTGCCAGCAGCCAAGATTGGAGCGAGCAGTACTTC. Its protein is CASSQDWSEQYF.

This clonotype was seen only a few times. This sequence joins TRBV24-1 and TRBJ1-4, with D unresolved. Germline assignment: CDR1 KGHDR and CDR2 SFDVKD. Trimming left V 4 bases short and J 10 bases short, with 9 bases between. This CDR3 has 12 residues. The CDR3 here is CATSETGRKLFF. CDR3 nucleotide sequence: TGTGCCACCAGTGAAACGGGCCGAAAACTGTTTTTT.

V and J are TRBV29-1 and TRBJ2-1; D might be TRBD1 (6 bases). CDR3 length: 15 amino acids. Germline CDR1 reads SQVTM; CDR2 reads ANQGSEA. V was shortened by 3 bases and J by 7 bases, with 19 bases between the two germline ends. This CDR3 reads CSVDGRGLIWNEQFF. The CDR3 region has the DNA TGCAGCGTTGACGGCAGGGGCCTTATATGGAATGAGCAGTTCTTC.

J is TRBJ1-4 and V is TRBV21-1; no check of the table's D call, TRBD1, against the DNA was made. TRBV21-1 is a pseudogene segment. The CDR3 is made up of 18 amino acids. CDR3 nucleotides: TGTGCCAGCAGCAAAACTACACGGGACAACACAACTAATGAAAAACTGTTTTTT. Translation gives CASSKTTRDNTTNEKLFF.

This clonotype was counted many times. The rearrangement uses TRBV6-2 or TRBV6-3 and TRBJ2-3, with unresolved D. Trimming shortened V by 2 bases and J by 1 base, and 4 bases separated the two germline ends. The length of the CDR3 is 13 residues. The germline V gene encodes CDR1 MNHEY and CDR2 SVGEGT. The CDR3 reads CASSYQGTDTQYF. The CDR3 nucleotides are TGTGCCAGCAGTTACCAGGGCACAGATACGCAGTATTTT.

The chain carries TRBV5-1 and TRBJ1-1, with D possibly being TRBD1 (6 bases). V lost 0 bases to trimming and J lost 8 bases, with 14 bases between them. The CDR3 has 14 residues. Per germline, CDR1 SGHRS and CDR2 YFSETQ. The chain's CDR3 is CASSLARTGAEAFF. The CDR3 DNA sequence: TGCGCCAGCAGCTTGGCCCGGACGGGGGCCGAAGCTTTCTTT.

This clonotype has just a few counts. The chain recombines TRBV4-3 with TRBJ2-7, with 8 bases aligning to TRBD2. The CDR3 consists of 15 residues. The germline CDR1 and CDR2 sequences are LGHNA and YSLEER. Trimming took 1 base from V and 2 from J; bases not matched to a gene: 4. The CDR3 sequence: CASSQVLAAPYEQYF. Here the CDR3 DNA reads TGCGCCAGCAGCCAAGTACTAGCGGCCCCCTACGAGCAGTACTTC.

V usage is TRBV2 and J usage is TRBJ1-4, with D unclear. V was shortened by 8 bases and J by 3 bases, with 13 bases between the two germline ends. Per germline, CDR1 SNHLY and CDR2 FYNNEI. The CDR3 runs 14 residues. The DNA of the CDR3 is TGTGCCAGCGCTCGTGGGGTTCCTAATGAAAAACTGTTTTTT. Protein sequence: CASARGVPNEKLFF.

The chain is built from TRBV20-1 and TRBJ2-4; TRBD1 is a possible D gene (5 bases). Trimming stripped 7 bases from V and 13 bases from J, with 20 bases between. CDR1 and CDR2 from the germline V gene are DFQATT and SNEGSKA (reference sequence). The CDR3 runs 12 residues. CDR3 protein: CSDKKGYNEQYF. In DNA, the CDR3 is TGCAGTGATAAAAAGGGGTACAATGAGCAGTACTTC.

This rearrangement joins TRBV4-3 to TRBJ2-1; 14 bases map to TRBD2. CDR1 and CDR2 from the germline V gene are LGHNA and YSLEER. The CDR3 contains 17 residues. The junction had 3 bases not matched to a gene; V was cut back by 0 bases and J by 5 bases. The DNA of the CDR3 is TGCGCCAGCAGCCAAGATCTGGGACTAGCGGGGGACAATGAGCAGTTCTTC. It codes for CASSQDLGLAGDNEQFF.

This clonotype is a singleton in its sample. The rearrangement uses TRBV12-3 or TRBV12-4 and TRBJ2-1; D is possibly TRBD1 (6 bases). The J call may be wrong; the DNA end is better matched by TRBJ2-7. This CDR3 has 15 residues. As DNA, the CDR3 is TGTGCCAGCACCCCTACAGGGAGCTCCTACAATGAGCAGTACTTC. Its translation is CASTPTGSSYNEQYF.

The table lists this clonotype with a few counts. The chain couples TRBV27 to TRBJ2-7, with TRBD2 matching over 10 bases. Looked up from germline, CDR1 is MNHEY and CDR2 is SMNVEV (reference sequence). The CDR3 loop spans 16 amino acids. V trimming: 4 bases; J trimming: 7 bases; junction bases outside the gene matches: 13. CDR3 nucleotides: TGTGCCAGCAGTTCCCCGAGCGGGAGGGCCTCCAATGAGCAGTACTTC. This gives the protein CASSSPSGRASNEQYF.

The gene calls are TRBV29-1 and TRBJ1-1; no clear D gene. The CDR3 totals 12 residues. Germline assignment: CDR1 SQVTM and CDR2 ANQGSEA. Trimming pared 4 bases from V and 5 bases from J, leaving 11 bases between. CDR3 amino acids: CSVGALGTEAFF. The CDR3 DNA is TGCAGCGTTGGGGCCTTGGGGACTGAAGCTTTCTTT.

The rearrangement links TRBV7-9 to TRBJ2-5; 9 bases line up with TRBD1. The J call could be wrong; TRBJ2-7 is a better fit for the DNA end. The CDR3 sequence is 15 residues long. The germline CDR1 and CDR2 sequences are SEHNR and FQNEAQ (reference sequence). CDR3: CASSYGTGITYEQYF. Written as DNA, the CDR3 is TGTGCCAGCAGCTATGGGACAGGGATCACCTACGAGCAGTACTTC.

The sample holds a few counts of this clonotype. This chain connects TRBV4-2 to TRBJ2-3, with 11 positions matching TRBD2. Germline CDR1 reads LGHNA; CDR2 reads YNFKEQ. The V and J ends lost 5 bases and 1 base, in that order; junction bases with no gene match: 5. The CDR3 covers 16 residues. In DNA, the CDR3 is TGTGCCAGCAGCAAACTAGCGGGAGAAGGCACAGATACGCAGTATTTT. This translates into CASSKLAGEGTDTQYF.

The chain combines TRBV28 with TRBJ2-7, with D perhaps TRBD2 (6 bases). Germline assignment: CDR1 MDHEN and CDR2 SYDVKM. The CDR3 loop spans 15 amino acids. Trimming removed 7 bases from V and 0 bases from J, with 16 bases in between. This chain's CDR3 is CASNLGGGVSYEQYF. The CDR3 region has the DNA TGTGCCAGCAACTTGGGTGGCGGGGTCTCCTACGAGCAGTACTTC.

The chain employs TRBV4-3 and TRBJ2-5, with D perhaps TRBD2 (5 bases). This CDR3 comprises 14 residues. Germline V gives CDR1 LGHNA, CDR2 YSLEER. V lost 1 base and J 11 bases, leaving 17 bases between the germline ends. The DNA of the CDR3 is TGCGCCAGCAGCCAAGTGGTCGAGGCTTGGGAGCAGTACTTC. Protein product: CASSQVVEAWEQYF.

J is TRBJ2-2 and V is TRBV11-3, with TRBD1 as a possible D gene (6 bases). Germline loops: CDR1 SGHNT, CDR2 YENEEA. The germline V and J ends were trimmed by 4 bases and 8 bases, with 11 bases remaining between them. The length of the CDR3 is 13 residues. The CDR3 bases are TGTGCCAGCAGCTCGACCCAGGGGGGGGAGCTGTTTTTT. Translating it yields CASSSTQGGELFF.

Only a few counts were recorded for this clonotype. This rearrangement joins TRBV15 to TRBJ1-1, with TRBD1 identical over 8 bases. V was pared by 3 bases and J by 4 bases, with 10 bases of the junction left unmatched. This CDR3 has 16 residues. CDR1 LNHNV and CDR2 YYDKDF come from the germline V gene (reference sequence). In DNA, the CDR3 is TGTGCCACCAGCAGGAGTACTGGACAGGGAGGCACTGAAGCTTTCTTT. Residues: CATSRSTGQGGTEAFF.

This clonotype appeared a few times. The gene calls are TRBV12-3 or TRBV12-4 and TRBJ2-3; either TRBD1 or TRBD2 may fit D (5 bases each). Deletions cut 7 bases from V and 6 bases from J, with 26 bases between. The CDR3 covers 17 residues. CDR3 loop: CASTGAAGTDATDTQYF. CDR3 sequence (DNA): TGTGCCAGCACCGGGGCGGCAGGGACGGATGCCACGGATACGCAGTATTTT.

This clonotype was observed a handful of times. V usage is TRBV7-2 and J usage is TRBJ2-3; perhaps TRBD2 as D (5 bases). The CDR3 totals 14 residues. V was shortened by 5 bases and J by 6 bases, with 15 bases between the two germline ends. CDR1 and CDR2 (germline): SGHTA, FQGNSA. The CDR3 spells CASSISVALDTQYF. The CDR3 bases are TGTGCCAGCAGCATCTCGGTAGCGTTGGATACGCAGTATTTT.

The V gene is TRBV5-1, the J gene TRBJ2-1, with 10 bases fitting TRBD1. Germline CDR1 is SGHRS and CDR2 is YFSETQ. There are 15 residues in the CDR3. Losses at the gene ends were 5 bases for V and 8 bases for J; bases not matched to a gene: 10. CDR3: CASRGRQGAKDEQFF. DNA for the CDR3: TGCGCCAGCAGAGGGAGACAGGGGGCGAAGGATGAGCAGTTCTTC.

This clonotype was found many times. This sequence joins TRBV29-1 and TRBJ2-7; 8 bases match TRBD2. Per the germline V gene, CDR1 is SQVTM and CDR2 is ANQGSEA. The CDR3 extends over 14 amino acids. Losses at the gene ends were 1 base for V and 0 bases for J; bases not matched to a gene: 2. CDR3 DNA sequence: TGCAGCGTTGAAGGGCTAGCGGGCTCCTACGAGCAGTACTTC. It is translated as CSVEGLAGSYEQYF.

The V gene is TRBV7-2, the J gene TRBJ2-7; 9 bases line up with TRBD1. The CDR3 covers 15 residues. The germline V gene encodes CDR1 SGHTA and CDR2 FQGNSA. Trimming at V came to 5 bases and at J to 5 bases, leaving 10 bases not matched to a gene. CDR3 nucleotide sequence: TGTGCCAGCAGCCCCACAGGGACAGGGAAGAACGAGCAGTACTTC. This translates into CASSPTGTGKNEQYF. The full variable domain, its missing parts supplied by reference TRBV7-2 and TRBJ2-7, is GAGVSQSPSNKVTEKGKDVELRCDPISGHTALYWYRQSLGQGLEFLIYFQGNSAPDKSGLPSDRFSAERTGGSVSTLTIQRTQQEDSAVYLCASSPTGTGKNEQYFGPGTRLTVT.